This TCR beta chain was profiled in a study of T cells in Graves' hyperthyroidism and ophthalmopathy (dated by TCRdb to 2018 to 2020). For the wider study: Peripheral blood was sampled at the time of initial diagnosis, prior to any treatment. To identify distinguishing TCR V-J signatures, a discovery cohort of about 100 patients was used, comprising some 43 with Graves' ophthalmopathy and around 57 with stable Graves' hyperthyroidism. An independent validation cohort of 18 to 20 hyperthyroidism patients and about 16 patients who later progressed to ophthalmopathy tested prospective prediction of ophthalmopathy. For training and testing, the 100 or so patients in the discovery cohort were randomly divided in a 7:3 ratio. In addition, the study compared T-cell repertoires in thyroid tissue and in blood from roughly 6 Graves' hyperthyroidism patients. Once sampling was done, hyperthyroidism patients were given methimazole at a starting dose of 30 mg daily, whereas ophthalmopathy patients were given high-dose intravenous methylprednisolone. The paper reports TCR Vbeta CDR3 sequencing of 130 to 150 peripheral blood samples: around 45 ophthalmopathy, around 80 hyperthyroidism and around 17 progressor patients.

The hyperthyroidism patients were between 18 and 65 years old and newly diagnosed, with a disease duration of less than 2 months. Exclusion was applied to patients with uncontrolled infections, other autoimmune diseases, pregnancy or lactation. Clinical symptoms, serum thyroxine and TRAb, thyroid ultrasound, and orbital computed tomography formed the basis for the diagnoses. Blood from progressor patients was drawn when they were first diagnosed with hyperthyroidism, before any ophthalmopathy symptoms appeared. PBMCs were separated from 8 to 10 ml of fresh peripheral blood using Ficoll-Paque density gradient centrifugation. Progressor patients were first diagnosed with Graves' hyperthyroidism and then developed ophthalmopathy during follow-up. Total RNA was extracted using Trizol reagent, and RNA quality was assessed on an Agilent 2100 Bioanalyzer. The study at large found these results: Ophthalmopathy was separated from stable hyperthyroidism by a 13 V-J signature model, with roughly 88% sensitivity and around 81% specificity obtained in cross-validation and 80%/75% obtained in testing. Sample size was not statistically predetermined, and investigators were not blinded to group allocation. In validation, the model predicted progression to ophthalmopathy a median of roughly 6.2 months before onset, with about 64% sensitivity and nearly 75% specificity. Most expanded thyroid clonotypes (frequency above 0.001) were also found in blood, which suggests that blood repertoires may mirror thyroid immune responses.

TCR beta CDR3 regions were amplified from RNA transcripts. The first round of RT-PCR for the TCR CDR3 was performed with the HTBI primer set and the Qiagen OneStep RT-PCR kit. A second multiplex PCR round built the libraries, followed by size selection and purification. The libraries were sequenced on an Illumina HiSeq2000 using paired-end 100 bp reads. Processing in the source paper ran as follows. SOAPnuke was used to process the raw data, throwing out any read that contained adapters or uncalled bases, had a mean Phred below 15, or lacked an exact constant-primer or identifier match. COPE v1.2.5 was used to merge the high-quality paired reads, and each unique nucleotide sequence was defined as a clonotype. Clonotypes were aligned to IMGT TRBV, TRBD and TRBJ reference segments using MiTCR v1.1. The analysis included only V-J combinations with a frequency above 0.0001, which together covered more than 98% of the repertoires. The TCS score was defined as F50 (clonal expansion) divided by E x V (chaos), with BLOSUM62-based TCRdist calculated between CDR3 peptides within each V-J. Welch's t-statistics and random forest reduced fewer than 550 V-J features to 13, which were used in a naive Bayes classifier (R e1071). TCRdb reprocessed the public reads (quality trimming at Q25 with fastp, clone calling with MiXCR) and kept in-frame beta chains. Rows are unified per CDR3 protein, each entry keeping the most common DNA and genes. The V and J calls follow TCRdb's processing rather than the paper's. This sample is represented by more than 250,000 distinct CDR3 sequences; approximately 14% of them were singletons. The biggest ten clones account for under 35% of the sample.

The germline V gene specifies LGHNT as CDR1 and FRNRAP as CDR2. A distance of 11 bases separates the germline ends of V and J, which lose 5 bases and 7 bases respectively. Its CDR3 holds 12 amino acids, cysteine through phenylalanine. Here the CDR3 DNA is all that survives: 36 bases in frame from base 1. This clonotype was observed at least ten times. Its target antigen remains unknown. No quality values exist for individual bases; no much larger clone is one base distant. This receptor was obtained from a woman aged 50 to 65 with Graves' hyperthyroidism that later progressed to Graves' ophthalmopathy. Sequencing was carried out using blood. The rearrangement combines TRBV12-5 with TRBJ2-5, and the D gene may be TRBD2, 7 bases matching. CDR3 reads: CASGEGEGTQYF. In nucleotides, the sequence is TGTGCTAGTGGTGAGGGGGAGGGGACCCAGTACTTC. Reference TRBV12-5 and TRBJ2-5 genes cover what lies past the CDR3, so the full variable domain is DARVTQTPRHKVTEMGQEVTMRCQPILGHNTVFWYRQTMMQGLELLAYFRNRAPLDDSGMPKDRFSAEMPDATLATLKIQPSEPRDSAVYFCASGEGEGTQYFGPGTRLLVL.